This TCR beta chain is drawn from a study of Ad26.COV2.S vaccination and SARS-CoV-2 variants. The repertoire was sequenced with immunoSEQ multiplex PCR; TCRdb's copy has only in-frame clones and lacks some. Of more than 300,000 clones listed, around 89% were seen once; the top ten hold 5%. As for treatment: around 19 received Ad26.COV2.S at low or high dose, single or two shots; roughly 5 received placebo; per-sample allocation not given. Sample collection was performed on day 63 after the first vaccine or placebo injection. This person who donated was an adult of 18-55 years in Boston. The CDR3 sequence is 15 residues long. Germline CDR1 and CDR2: ENHRY and SYGVKD. Trimming left V 3 bases short and J 2 bases short, with 11 bases between.

V gene TRBV10-3 combines with J gene TRBJ1-5; D possibly corresponds to TRBD1 (6 bases). The sequencing used peripheral blood, collected in a trial of Ad26.COV2.S vaccine versus placebo. The sequence came from a person aged 18-65 years who received the Ad26.COV2.S COVID-19 vaccine or a placebo. The CDR3 coding sequence is TGTGCCATCAGTGAAGGGGGTTATGGCAATCAGCCCCAGCATTTT. Its translation is CAISEGGYGNQPQHF.